The rows below give T cell receptor beta chains drawn from one sample of a study of beta chain features in type 1 diabetes. Repertoires were generated with immunoSEQ multiplex PCR, while TCRdb's copy carries only in-frame clones and drops some. The sample yields under 200,000 clones, roughly 8.1% seen once. Sequencing input: central memory CD4+ T cells from blood. The source of these receptors is a man aged 18 to 29 in good health. Both conserved end residues are part of each CDR3. Each record gives: clone size, J gene, D gene, V gene, CDR3 protein, CDR3 DNA. The D gene is left open where the match is weak. A clone size is listed for some rows: how often the clone was seen (once, few, many), or a class if it is expanded.

clone_size: few
j_call: TRBJ2-1
d_call: TRBD2
v_call: TRBV7-2
cdr3_aa: CASSRGRGGANEQFF
cdr3_nt: TGTGCCAGCAGCCGAGGGCGGGGGGGCGCCAATGAGCAGTTCTTC

clone_size: NA
j_call: TRBJ1-2
d_call: NA
v_call: TRBV7-2
cdr3_aa: CASSREGHGYTF
cdr3_nt: TGTGCCAGCAGCCGGGAGGGTCATGGCTACACCTTC

clone_size: few
j_call: TRBJ2-7
d_call: NA
v_call: TRBV30
cdr3_aa: CAWSVRSYEQYF
cdr3_nt: TGTGCCTGGAGTGTACGGTCCTACGAGCAGTACTTC

clone_size: NA
j_call: TRBJ2-7
d_call: NA
v_call: TRBV7-3
cdr3_aa: CASSRGSGTYEQYF
cdr3_nt: TGTGCCAGCAGCCGGGGGAGCGGTACCTACGAGCAGTACTTC

clone_size: few
j_call: TRBJ2-2
d_call: NA
v_call: TRBV6-6
cdr3_aa: CASSYSFGRRNGELFF
cdr3_nt: TGTGCCAGCAGTTACTCGTTTGGGAGACGAAACGGGGAGCTGTTTTTT

clone_size: NA
j_call: TRBJ2-3
d_call: NA
v_call: TRBV7-2
cdr3_aa: CASSLNRASTDTQYF
cdr3_nt: TGTGCCAGCAGCCTGAACAGGGCTAGCACAGATACGCAGTATTTT

clone_size: NA
j_call: TRBJ2-1
d_call: NA
v_call: TRBV19
cdr3_aa: CASGLNEQFF
cdr3_nt: TGTGCCAGTGGGCTCAATGAGCAGTTCTTC

clone_size: few
j_call: TRBJ2-6
d_call: TRBD2
v_call: TRBV10-3
cdr3_aa: CAISGDYSGANVLTF
cdr3_nt: TGTGCCATCAGTGGGGACTACTCTGGGGCCAACGTCCTGACTTTC

clone_size: NA
j_call: TRBJ2-3
d_call: NA
v_call: TRBV4-2
cdr3_aa: CASSQGATTYTQYF
cdr3_nt: TGTGCCAGCAGCCAAGGGGCCACCACATATACGCAGTATTTT

clone_size: few
j_call: TRBJ2-3
d_call: TRBD1
v_call: TRBV6-5
cdr3_aa: CASSRLHDRGDTQYF
cdr3_nt: TGTGCCAGCAGTCGACTACACGACAGGGGCGATACGCAGTATTTT

clone_size: NA
j_call: TRBJ1-5
d_call: NA
v_call: TRBV19
cdr3_aa: CASKGVLNNQPQHF
cdr3_nt: TGTGCCAGTAAAGGGGTTTTAAACAATCAGCCCCAGCATTTT

clone_size: NA
j_call: TRBJ2-5
d_call: NA
v_call: TRBV6-6
cdr3_aa: CASRDLALKETQYF
cdr3_nt: TGTGCCAGCAGGGATCTAGCGCTGAAAGAGACCCAGTACTTC

clone_size: NA
j_call: TRBJ1-1
d_call: NA
v_call: TRBV7-9
cdr3_aa: CASSHLGSLNTEAFF
cdr3_nt: TGTGCCAGCAGCCACTTGGGCAGCTTGAACACTGAAGCTTTCTTT

clone_size: few
j_call: TRBJ2-2
d_call: NA
v_call: TRBV9
cdr3_aa: CASSGVTGNTGELFF
cdr3_nt: TGTGCCAGCAGTGGGGTGACAGGGAACACCGGGGAGCTGTTTTTT

clone_size: NA
j_call: TRBJ1-2
d_call: TRBD1
v_call: TRBV14
cdr3_aa: CASSQVGTDLLGYTF
cdr3_nt: TGTGCCAGCAGCCAAGTGGGGACAGACCTCCTAGGCTACACCTTC

clone_size: few
j_call: TRBJ1-1
d_call: TRBD1
v_call: TRBV18
cdr3_aa: CASSPGQDTEAFF
cdr3_nt: TGTGCCAGCTCACCAGGACAGGACACTGAAGCTTTCTTT

clone_size: many
j_call: TRBJ1-2
d_call: TRBD1
v_call: TRBV7-9
cdr3_aa: CASSPRQGSYGYTF
cdr3_nt: TGTGCCAGCAGCCCCCGACAGGGGAGCTATGGCTACACCTTC

clone_size: NA
j_call: TRBJ1-1
d_call: TRBD1
v_call: TRBV5-6
cdr3_aa: CASSLVGGRVGAFF
cdr3_nt: TGTGCCAGCAGCTTGGTAGGGGGCAGGGTTGGAGCTTTCTTT

clone_size: NA
j_call: TRBJ2-5
d_call: NA
v_call: TRBV30
cdr3_aa: CAWKAYETQYF
cdr3_nt: TGTGCCTGGAAAGCTTACGAGACCCAGTACTTC

clone_size: few
j_call: TRBJ1-1
d_call: TRBD1
v_call: TRBV29-1
cdr3_aa: CSVTGGDTEAFF
cdr3_nt: TGCAGCGTCACAGGGGGGGACACTGAAGCTTTCTTT

clone_size: few
j_call: TRBJ2-5
d_call: NA
v_call: TRBV5-1
cdr3_aa: CASMESQETQYF
cdr3_nt: TGCGCCAGCATGGAGTCACAAGAGACCCAGTACTTC

clone_size: NA
j_call: TRBJ2-2
d_call: NA
v_call: TRBV7-2
cdr3_aa: CASSSSGTLTGELFF
cdr3_nt: TGTGCCAGCAGCTCCTCCGGGACTCTCACCGGGGAGCTGTTTTTT

clone_size: many
j_call: TRBJ2-7
d_call: NA
v_call: TRBV7-2
cdr3_aa: CASSRDWGDEQYF
cdr3_nt: TGTGCCAGCAGCCGGGACTGGGGGGACGAGCAGTACTTC

clone_size: few
j_call: TRBJ2-7
d_call: NA
v_call: TRBV6-5
cdr3_aa: CASKIWQGLSYEQYF
cdr3_nt: TGTGCCAGCAAGATTTGGCAGGGCCTTTCCTACGAGCAGTACTTC

clone_size: few
j_call: TRBJ1-3
d_call: NA
v_call: TRBV29-1
cdr3_aa: CSVERGGENTIYF
cdr3_nt: TGCAGCGTTGAGAGGGGAGGTGAAAACACCATATATTTT

clone_size: NA
j_call: TRBJ1-4
d_call: TRBD1
v_call: TRBV9
cdr3_aa: CASSVGVGGPGEEKLFF
cdr3_nt: TGTGCCAGCAGCGTAGGGGTAGGGGGCCCTGGGGAGGAAAAACTGTTTTTT

clone_size: NA
j_call: TRBJ2-1
d_call: TRBD2
v_call: TRBV5-1
cdr3_aa: CASSQATSGYNEQFF
cdr3_nt: TGCGCCAGCAGCCAAGCCACTAGCGGTTACAATGAGCAGTTCTTC

clone_size: once
j_call: TRBJ2-2
d_call: TRBD2
v_call: TRBV30
cdr3_aa: CAWRRRLGLAGGAGELFF
cdr3_nt: TGTGCCTGGAGGAGGAGACTTGGACTAGCGGGGGGGGCCGGGGAGCTGTTTTTT

clone_size: NA
j_call: TRBJ1-4
d_call: NA
v_call: TRBV7-2
cdr3_aa: CASSPGVTGGKLFF
cdr3_nt: TGTGCCAGCAGCCCGGGCGTGACGGGAGGGAAACTGTTTTTT

clone_size: NA
j_call: TRBJ2-1
d_call: NA
v_call: TRBV7-2
cdr3_aa: CASSLTRRGSYNEQFF
cdr3_nt: TGTGCCAGCAGCTTAACTCGGCGGGGATCCTACAATGAGCAGTTCTTC

clone_size: NA
j_call: TRBJ2-1
d_call: NA
v_call: TRBV7-2
cdr3_aa: CASSLVGARGNLRDEQFF
cdr3_nt: TGTGCCAGCAGCTTAGTGGGGGCGCGAGGTAACCTAAGGGATGAGCAGTTCTTC

clone_size: few
j_call: TRBJ2-7
d_call: TRBD1
v_call: TRBV4-2
cdr3_aa: CASSQGQGTYEQYF
cdr3_nt: TGTGCCAGCAGCCAAGGACAGGGGACCTACGAGCAGTACTTC

clone_size: NA
j_call: TRBJ2-7
d_call: TRBD2
v_call: TRBV7-9
cdr3_aa: CASSLGGIAGVHEQYF
cdr3_nt: TGTGCCAGCAGCTTAGGTGGAATAGCGGGAGTCCACGAGCAGTACTTC

clone_size: many
j_call: TRBJ2-3
d_call: TRBD2
v_call: TRBV29-1
cdr3_aa: CSVEDPWLAGGINTQYF
cdr3_nt: TGCAGCGTTGAAGATCCGTGGTTAGCGGGAGGAATAAATACGCAGTATTTT

clone_size: NA
j_call: TRBJ1-1
d_call: NA
v_call: TRBV9
cdr3_aa: CASNRAGVNTEAFF
cdr3_nt: TGTGCCAGCAACCGGGCAGGGGTGAACACTGAAGCTTTCTTT

clone_size: NA
j_call: TRBJ1-1
d_call: NA
v_call: TRBV29-1
cdr3_aa: CSAGQNQNTEAFF
cdr3_nt: TGCAGCGCCGGACAGAATCAAAACACTGAAGCTTTCTTT

clone_size: NA
j_call: TRBJ2-3
d_call: NA
v_call: TRBV9
cdr3_aa: CASSVNTDTQYF
cdr3_nt: TGTGCCAGCAGCGTTAACACAGATACGCAGTATTTT

clone_size: few
j_call: TRBJ1-5
d_call: TRBD1
v_call: TRBV6-1
cdr3_aa: CASRPTGFSNQPQHF
cdr3_nt: TGTGCCAGCAGACCGACAGGGTTTAGCAATCAGCCCCAGCATTTT

clone_size: many
j_call: TRBJ2-1
d_call: NA
v_call: TRBV5-4
cdr3_aa: CASSQDSWGNEQFF
cdr3_nt: TGTGCCAGCAGCCAAGACAGTTGGGGCAATGAGCAGTTCTTC

clone_size: many
j_call: TRBJ1-2
d_call: NA
v_call: TRBV30
cdr3_aa: CAWSVLGRNYGYTF
cdr3_nt: TGTGCCTGGAGTGTATTGGGCAGAAACTATGGCTACACCTTC